This T cell receptor (beta chain) originates from a study of cytomegalovirus exposure and HLA in healthy donors. Study-wide context: Unique TCRs numbering roughly 85 million, obtained from HLA-typed donors, made up an early data release.

Study-wide results and limits: Follow-up analysis later connected one missense variant in DCLRE1C with trimming of TCR beta V- and J-genes.

The PCR had 60 Vbeta and 13 Jbeta primers. Only in-frame clones appear in the TCRdb table, and some are missing; sequencing was by immunoSEQ multiplex PCR. The data contain about 110,000 clones, roughly four fifths of them singletons. Comment on this clone: Its target is unknown.

Healthy bone marrow donors made up the donor group. Nominally healthy donors provided the samples, though records likely missed some immune exposures. Per the germline V gene, CDR1 is SGHRS and CDR2 is YFSETQ. V shed 4 bases and J shed 1 base, with 8 bases lying between them. The CDR3 length is 13 residues. This receptor was obtained from a man aged 50-59 years in good health and CMV-seronegative. This rearrangement joins TRBV5-1 to TRBJ1-2, with TRBD1 as a possible D gene (5 bases). Sequencing was performed on PBMCs. CDR3 amino acids: CASSPGVNYGYTF. The CDR3 DNA sequence: TGCGCCAGCAGCCCGGGGGTTAACTATGGCTACACCTTC.